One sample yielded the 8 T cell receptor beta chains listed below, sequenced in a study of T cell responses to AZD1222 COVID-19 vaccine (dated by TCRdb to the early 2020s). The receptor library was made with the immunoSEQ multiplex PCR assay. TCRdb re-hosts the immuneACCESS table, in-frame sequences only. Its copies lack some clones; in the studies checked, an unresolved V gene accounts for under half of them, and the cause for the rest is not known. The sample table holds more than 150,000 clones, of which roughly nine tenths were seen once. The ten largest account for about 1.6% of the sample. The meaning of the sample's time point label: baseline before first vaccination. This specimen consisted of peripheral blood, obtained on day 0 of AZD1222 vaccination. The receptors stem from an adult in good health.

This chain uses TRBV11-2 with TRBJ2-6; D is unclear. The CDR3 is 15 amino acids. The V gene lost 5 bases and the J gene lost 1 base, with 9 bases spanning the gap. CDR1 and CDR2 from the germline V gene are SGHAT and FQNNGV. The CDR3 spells CASSNHYSGANVLTF. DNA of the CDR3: TGTGCCAGCAGCAACCACTATTCTGGGGCCAACGTCCTGACTTTC. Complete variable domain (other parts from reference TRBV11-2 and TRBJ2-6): EAGVAQSPRYKIIEKRQSVAFWCNPISGHATLYWYQQILGQGPKLLIQFQNNGVVDDSQLPKDRFSAERLKGVDSTLKIQPAKLEDSAVYLCASSNHYSGANVLTFGAGSRLTVL.

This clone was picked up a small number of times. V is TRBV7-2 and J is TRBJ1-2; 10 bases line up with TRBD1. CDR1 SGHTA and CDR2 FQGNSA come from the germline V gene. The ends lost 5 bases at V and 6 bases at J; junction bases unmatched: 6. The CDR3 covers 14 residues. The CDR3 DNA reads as TGTGCCAGCAGCGCAAAGACAGGGGGCAATGGCTACACCTTC. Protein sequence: CASSAKTGGNGYTF.

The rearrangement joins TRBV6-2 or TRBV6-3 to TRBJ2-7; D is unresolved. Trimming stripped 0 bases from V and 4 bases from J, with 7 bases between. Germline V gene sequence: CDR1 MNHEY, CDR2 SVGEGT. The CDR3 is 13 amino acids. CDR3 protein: CASSYSRLYEQYF. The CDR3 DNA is TGTGCCAGCAGTTACTCTCGGCTGTACGAGCAGTACTTC.

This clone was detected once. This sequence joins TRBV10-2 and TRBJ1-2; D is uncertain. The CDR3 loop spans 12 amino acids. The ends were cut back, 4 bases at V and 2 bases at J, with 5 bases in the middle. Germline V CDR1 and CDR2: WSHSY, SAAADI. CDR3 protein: CASSAGNYGYTF. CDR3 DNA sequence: TGCGCCAGCAGTGCGGGGAACTATGGCTACACCTTC.

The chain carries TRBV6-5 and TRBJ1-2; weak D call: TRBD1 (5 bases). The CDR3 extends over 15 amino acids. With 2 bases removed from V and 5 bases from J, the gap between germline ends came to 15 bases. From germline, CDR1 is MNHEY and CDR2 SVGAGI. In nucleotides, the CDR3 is TGTGCCAGCAGTTACGTAAGGGGAATAGCATATGGCTACACCTTC. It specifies CASSYVRGIAYGYTF.

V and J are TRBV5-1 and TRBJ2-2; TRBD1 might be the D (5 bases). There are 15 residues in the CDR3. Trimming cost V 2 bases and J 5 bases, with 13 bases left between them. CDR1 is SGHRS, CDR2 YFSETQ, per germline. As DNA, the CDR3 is TGCGCCAGCAGCTTCCTACAGGCGATGACCGGGGAGCTGTTTTTT. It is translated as CASSFLQAMTGELFF.

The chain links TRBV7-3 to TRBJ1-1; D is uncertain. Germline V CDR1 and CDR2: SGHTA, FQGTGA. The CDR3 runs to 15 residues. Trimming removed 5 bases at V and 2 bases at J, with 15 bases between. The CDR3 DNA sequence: TGTGCCAGCAGCCCGGGCCCGGGAGACAACACTGAAGCTTTCTTT. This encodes CASSPGPGDNTEAFF.

CDR3 coding DNA: TGTGCCAGTAGTACCTTTCAAGACACCCGAGCCGGGGAGCTGTTTTTT. This codes for CASSTFQDTRAGELFF. The chain carries TRBV19 and TRBJ2-2; D is unresolved. The CDR3 is 16 amino acids. V dropped 4 bases and J dropped 6 bases, with 18 bases sitting between them. Per the germline V gene, CDR1 is LNHDA and CDR2 is SQIVND (reference sequence).